The next 29 T cell receptor beta chains were all read from a single sample in a study of blood T cells in healthy people across ages. Then a second PCR, running about 6 to 12 cycles, was carried out with a sample-barcoded 5' primer and a J-beta primer mix. TCRdb reanalysed the 5' RACE reads using MiXCR and keeps one entry per CDR3 protein. The profile shows roughly 1.7 million distinct CDR3 sequences, roughly 32% of them singletons. Sequencing was performed on blood. These receptor sequences come from a woman in her twenties or thirties in good health.

The chain couples TRBV6-1 to TRBJ2-4, with 12 bases matching TRBD1. The V segment lost 2 bases and the J segment 1 base; nucleotides outside the gene matches: 6. The CDR3 sequence is 18 residues long. Looked up from germline, CDR1 is MNHNS and CDR2 is SASEGT. The CDR3 spells CASSERVGQGAAKNIQYF. In nucleotides, the CDR3 is TGTGCCAGCAGTGAAAGGGTGGGACAGGGGGCGGCCAAAAACATTCAGTACTTC.

This clonotype was picked up a small number of times. The chain carries TRBV29-1 and TRBJ1-1; D is uncertain. Germline CDR1 reads SQVTM; CDR2 reads ANQGSEA. CDR3 length: 13 amino acids. The V end was cut by 3 bases, the J end by 1 base, with 9 bases between. The CDR3 here is CSVDSGQNTEAFF. The CDR3 region has the DNA TGCAGCGTTGACTCCGGGCAGAACACTGAAGCTTTCTTT.

In its sample, this clonotype was seen a few times. The chain joins TRBV20-1 to TRBJ2-3, with 7 bases fitting TRBD2. Germline trimming cut 3 bases from V and 3 bases from J; bases unmatched to any gene: 9. CDR3 length: 15 amino acids. CDR1 and CDR2 from the germline V gene are DFQATT and SNEGSKA (reference sequence). The CDR3 protein is CSARGWGGRTDTQYF. The CDR3 coding sequence is TGCAGTGCTAGGGGGTGGGGGGGGAGAACAGATACGCAGTATTTT.

This clonotype came up once. CDR3 sequence: CASSIGQGARETQYF. The CDR3 DNA reads TGTGCCAGTAGTATCGGACAGGGGGCGAGAGAGACCCAGTACTTC. J is TRBJ2-5 and V is TRBV19; 11 nucleotides match TRBD1. The CDR3 is 15 residues long. With 3 bases clipped from V and 4 bases from J, the junction kept 4 bases outside the gene matches. Germline CDR1 and CDR2: LNHDA and SQIVND (reference sequence).

This clonotype came up a few times. J is TRBJ1-2 and V is TRBV4-1, with a possible D match to TRBD1 (5 bases). The V end was cut by 0 bases, the J end by 4 bases, with 18 bases between. Germline V gives CDR1 MGHRA, CDR2 YSYEKL. This CDR3 spans 17 amino acids. The CDR3 region is CASSQEAGQIGIYGYTF. For the CDR3, the DNA is TGCGCCAGCAGCCAAGAGGCAGGGCAAATCGGTATCTATGGCTACACCTTC.

The chain is built from TRBV6-6 and TRBJ2-2; D not resolved. The germline gives CDR1 MNHNY, CDR2 SVGAGI (reference sequence). The CDR3 covers 13 residues. Trimming took off 7 bases at V and 4 bases at J, with 10 bases between the two ends. The CDR3 nucleotides are TGTGCCAGCACCTCCGGTGGCACCGGGGAGCTGTTTTTT. This sequence encodes CASTSGGTGELFF.

The V call is TRBV12-3 or TRBV12-4, the J call TRBJ2-1, with D possibly matching TRBD1 (6 bases). V lost 7 bases to trimming and J lost 3 bases, with 19 bases between them. The CDR3 covers 16 residues. CDR3 sequence reads: CASISSVGQSYNEQFF. The DNA for the CDR3 is TGTGCCAGCATATCGTCCGTTGGACAGAGCTACAATGAGCAGTTCTTC.

V usage is TRBV20-1 and J usage is TRBJ2-5, with a tentative D call TRBD2 (6 bases). This CDR3 contains 15 residues. Germline V gives CDR1 DFQATT, CDR2 SNEGSKA (reference sequence). V shed 2 bases and J shed 3 bases, with 16 bases lying between them. The CDR3 region has the DNA TGCAGTGCTAGATTCAGGGCGGGATTCGAAGAGACCCAGTACTTC. Residues: CSARFRAGFEETQYF.

This clonotype appeared a few times. J is TRBJ1-2 and V is TRBV5-1; the D is unclear. The germline CDR1 and CDR2 sequences are SGHRS and YFSETQ. V was clipped by 0 bases and J by 8 bases, with 8 bases between them. The CDR3 is made up of 12 amino acids. CDR3: CASSLDQSGYTF. CDR3 nucleotides: TGCGCCAGCAGCTTGGACCAGTCGGGCTACACCTTC.

A word on this clonotype: A much larger clonotype is one base distant, so this may be a read error. The chain joins TRBV7-2 to TRBJ2-5; D is perhaps TRBD2 (6 bases). Germline-derived CDR1 and CDR2 are SGHTA and FQGNSA. This CDR3 is built from 16 residues. The V end was cut by 5 bases, the J end by 5 bases, with 21 bases between. CDR3 nucleotides: TGTGCCAGCAGCCCAGAGAGGCGGGGATCGGATGAGACCCAGTACTTC. Translating gives CASSPERRGSDETQYF.

This clonotype has just a few counts. The chain links TRBV20-1 to TRBJ2-7; D is ambiguous. V gave up 8 bases and J gave up 7 bases, with 6 bases separating them. Germline V lookup: CDR1 DFQATT, CDR2 SNEGSKA (reference sequence). The CDR3 has 8 residues. The CDR3 loop is CSPREQYF. CDR3 coding DNA: TGCAGTCCACGGGAGCAGTACTTC.

The chain couples TRBV18 to TRBJ2-1; the match to TRBD1 covers 7 bases. This CDR3 comprises 17 residues. Trimming at V came to 0 bases and at J to 0 bases, leaving 5 bases not matched to a gene. CDR1 KGHSH and CDR2 LQKENI come from the germline V gene. CDR3 DNA: TGTGCCAGCTCACCACCGAGGGGACAGAGCTCCTACAATGAGCAGTTCTTC. This encodes CASSPPRGQSSYNEQFF.

The chain recombines TRBV9 with TRBJ2-3; D unclear. V lost 0 bases, J lost 0 bases, and 8 bases lay in between. CDR3 length: 15 amino acids. Looked up from germline, CDR1 is SGDLS and CDR2 is YYNGEE. CDR3 sequence (DNA): TGTGCCAGCAGCGTAGGGGAAGGGAGCACAGATACGCAGTATTTT. Translating gives CASSVGEGSTDTQYF.

This clonotype was recorded a few times. The V call is TRBV3-1, the J call TRBJ2-7; the D is unclear. The V gene's germline CDR1 is LGHDT and CDR2 YNNKEL (reference sequence). This CDR3 region has 15 residues. With 1 base removed from V and 2 bases from J, the gap between germline ends came to 12 bases. CDR3 coding DNA: TGTGCCAGCAGCCAAGGGGCAGGCCCAACCTACGAGCAGTACTTC. Translated, it gives CASSQGAGPTYEQYF.

This clonotype was detected only a few times. The rearrangement uses TRBV6-1 and TRBJ1-1, with D possibly TRBD1 on 6 matching bases. The CDR3 contains 14 residues. Germline V gene data show CDR1 as MNHNS and CDR2 as SASEGT. Trimming shortened V by 6 bases and J by 0 bases, and 11 bases separated the two germline ends. The CDR3 is CASRDRLLNTEAFF. The CDR3 nucleotides are TGTGCCAGCAGAGACAGGCTTTTGAACACTGAAGCTTTCTTT.

This clonotype turned up a few times. V usage is TRBV9 and J usage is TRBJ2-5, with TRBD1 as a possible D gene (5 bases). Germline V gene data show CDR1 as SGDLS and CDR2 as YYNGEE. V was shortened by 0 bases and J by 5 bases, with 14 bases between the two germline ends. The CDR3 is 15 amino acids. In DNA form, the CDR3 reads TGTGCCAGCAGCGTAGAAGGGGCAGGGATGGAGACCCAGTACTTC. Translation gives CASSVEGAGMETQYF. Using reference TRBV9 and TRBJ2-5 for the parts outside the CDR3, the full variable domain is DSGVTQTPKHLITATGQRVTLRCSPRSGDLSVYWYQQSLDQGLQFLIQYYNGEERAKGNILERFSAQQFPDLHSELNLSSLELGDSALYFCASSVEGAGMETQYFGPGTRLLVL.

The V and J genes are TRBV4-1 and TRBJ2-7; TRBD1 agrees at 10 bases. CDR1 and CDR2 from the germline V gene are MGHRA and YSYEKL. CDR3 length: 18 residues. The ends lost 8 bases at V and 4 bases at J; junction bases unmatched: 20. This chain's CDR3 is CASQAKVGQGEPDYEQYF. CDR3 nucleotides: TGCGCCAGCCAAGCCAAGGTAGGACAGGGGGAACCCGATTACGAGCAGTACTTC.

J is TRBJ2-5 and V is TRBV6-5; TRBD2 might be the D (6 bases). CDR1 MNHEY and CDR2 SVGAGI come from the germline V gene. The length of the CDR3 is 14 residues. V was cut by 6 bases and J by 11 bases, with 22 bases left in between. The CDR3 coding sequence is TGTGCCAGCAGACCCGGGACCCGGGGGAGAGAGCAGTACTTC. Its protein is CASRPGTRGREQYF.

This clonotype was observed at least ten times. V and J are TRBV20-1 and TRBJ2-7; D may be TRBD2 (5 bases). CDR1 is DFQATT and CDR2 is SNEGSKA in the germline V gene (reference sequence). Trimming removed 5 bases from V and 0 bases from J, with 17 bases in between. The CDR3 runs 15 residues. Here the CDR3 reads CSARDFQVGSYEQYF. CDR3 nucleotides: TGCAGTGCTCGGGATTTTCAAGTGGGCTCCTACGAGCAGTACTTC.

The table lists this clonotype with a few counts. The CDR3 loop reads CASSPRDEETQYF. The CDR3 DNA reads TGTGCCAGCAGCCCCCGGGACGAAGAGACCCAGTACTTC. The V call is TRBV7-9, the J call TRBJ2-5; TRBD1 or TRBD2 may be the D gene (5 bases each). The CDR3 runs 13 residues. Germline V gives CDR1 SEHNR, CDR2 FQNEAQ (reference sequence). The V gene lost 5 bases and the J gene lost 3 bases, with 10 bases spanning the gap.

This clonotype was seen a handful of times. The V call is TRBV20-1, the J call TRBJ2-1; TRBD2 matches 10 bases. CDR1 is DFQATT and CDR2 is SNEGSKA in the germline V gene (reference sequence). The V gene end was trimmed by 6 bases and the J gene end by 10 bases; junction bases not matched to a gene: 12. The CDR3 sequence is 14 residues long. CDR3 nucleotide sequence: TGCAGTGCCCGGTTGGGACTAGCGACACCCGAGCAGTTCTTC. Its translation: CSARLGLATPEQFF.

Note on this clonotype: A junction boundary mismatches the germline segment, possibly from a read error. V is TRBV12-3 or TRBV12-4 and J is TRBJ1-5; D is perhaps TRBD1 (5 bases). The CDR3 length is 13 residues. The CDR3 region has the DNA TGCGCCAGCAGCTTGCAGGGAAGTCAGCCCCAGCATTTT. Translated, it gives CASSLQGSQPQHF.

In regard to this clonotype: At one end, the junction sequence differs from germline, possibly due to a read error. The chain joins TRBV4-1 to TRBJ2-7; 9 nucleotides align to TRBD1. The germline V gene has CDR1 MGHRA and CDR2 YSYEKL. This CDR3 has 16 amino acids. The DNA of the CDR3 is TGTGCCAGCAGCCAAATTTCGGGACAGGGATGTTACGAGCAGTACTTC. Its translation: CASSQISGQGCYEQYF.

The V and J genes are TRBV7-9 and TRBJ1-4; 9 positions agree with TRBD1. CDR3 length: 17 residues. Per the germline V gene, CDR1 is SEHNR and CDR2 is FQNEAQ (reference sequence). The trim removed 5 bases at V and 3 bases at J, leaving 10 bases unmatched. The CDR3 coding sequence is TGTGCCAGCAGCCGTCAAACAGGGGGCGCGCCTAATGAAAAACTGTTTTTT. It specifies CASSRQTGGAPNEKLFF.

The CDR3 DNA is TGTGCCAGCAGCACAGCGGGATTTTACTACAATGAGCAGTTCTTC. Translating it yields CASSTAGFYYNEQFF. The chain is built from TRBV11-2 and TRBJ2-1; the match to TRBD2 covers 7 bases. In germline, CDR1 is SGHAT, CDR2 FQNNGV. Trimming removed 5 bases from V and 3 bases from J; junction bases left unmatched: 7. The CDR3 spans 15 residues.

This rearrangement joins TRBV13 to TRBJ2-6, with TRBD1 identical over 10 bases. The CDR3 contains 19 residues. CDR1 PRHDT and CDR2 FYEKMQ come from the germline V gene (reference sequence). V was pared by 10 bases and J by 4 bases, with 19 bases of the junction left unmatched. The CDR3 spells CATKTGGLFSEAGANVLTF. The CDR3 DNA reads as TGTGCCACCAAGACAGGGGGCCTCTTCTCGGAGGCCGGGGCCAACGTCCTGACTTTC.

Concerning this clonotype: An end of the junction does not agree with germline; a read error may underlie this. The chain combines TRBV7-3 with TRBJ2-5; no reliable D call. The CDR3 sequence is 13 residues long. Germline lookup yields CDR1 SGHTA and CDR2 FQGTGA. The CDR3 sequence is CANSSQAPGTQYF. The CDR3 nucleotides are TGTGCCAACAGCTCCCAGGCCCCGGGGACCCAGTACTTC.

The gene calls are TRBV20-1 and TRBJ1-1, with TRBD1 identical over 9 bases. The V and J ends lost 6 bases and 5 bases, in that order; junction bases with no gene match: 13. CDR3 length: 15 residues. Germline CDR1 reads DFQATT; CDR2 reads SNEGSKA (reference sequence). The CDR3 region has the DNA TGCAGTGCCGCTCGCCGGGACAGGGTAGGGACTGAAGCTTTCTTT. It is translated as CSAARRDRVGTEAFF.

The J gene is TRBJ1-6, the V gene TRBV6-1; 7 bases agree with TRBD1. The germline V gene encodes CDR1 MNHNS and CDR2 SASEGT. The CDR3 extends over 13 amino acids. Trimming cost V 6 bases and J 10 bases; bases outside gene matches: 6. The CDR3 spells CASRGDSRSPLHF. CDR3 DNA sequence: TGTGCCAGCAGGGGGGACAGCCGATCACCCCTCCACTTT.